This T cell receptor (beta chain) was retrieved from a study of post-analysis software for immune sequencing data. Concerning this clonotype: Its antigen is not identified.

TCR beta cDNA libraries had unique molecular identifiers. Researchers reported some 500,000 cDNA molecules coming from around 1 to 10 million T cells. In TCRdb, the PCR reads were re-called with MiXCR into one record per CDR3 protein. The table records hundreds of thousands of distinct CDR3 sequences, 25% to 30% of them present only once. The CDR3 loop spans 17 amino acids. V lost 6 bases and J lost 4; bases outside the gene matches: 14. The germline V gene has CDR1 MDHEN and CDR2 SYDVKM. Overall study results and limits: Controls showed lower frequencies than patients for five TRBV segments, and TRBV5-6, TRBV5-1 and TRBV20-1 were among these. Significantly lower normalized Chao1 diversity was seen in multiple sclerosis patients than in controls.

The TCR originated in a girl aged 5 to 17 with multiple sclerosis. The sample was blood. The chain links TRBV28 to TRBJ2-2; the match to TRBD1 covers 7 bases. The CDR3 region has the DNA TGTGCCAGCAGAGGCAGACGGGGACAGAAAAGCACCGGGGAGCTGTTTTTT. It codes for CASRGRRGQKSTGELFF. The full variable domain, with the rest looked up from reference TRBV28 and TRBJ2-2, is DVKVTQSSRYLVKRTGEKVFLECVQDMDHENMFWYRQDPGLGLRLIYFSYDVKMKEKGDIPEGYSVSREKKERFSLILESASTNQTSMYLCASRGRRGQKSTGELFFGEGSRLTVL.